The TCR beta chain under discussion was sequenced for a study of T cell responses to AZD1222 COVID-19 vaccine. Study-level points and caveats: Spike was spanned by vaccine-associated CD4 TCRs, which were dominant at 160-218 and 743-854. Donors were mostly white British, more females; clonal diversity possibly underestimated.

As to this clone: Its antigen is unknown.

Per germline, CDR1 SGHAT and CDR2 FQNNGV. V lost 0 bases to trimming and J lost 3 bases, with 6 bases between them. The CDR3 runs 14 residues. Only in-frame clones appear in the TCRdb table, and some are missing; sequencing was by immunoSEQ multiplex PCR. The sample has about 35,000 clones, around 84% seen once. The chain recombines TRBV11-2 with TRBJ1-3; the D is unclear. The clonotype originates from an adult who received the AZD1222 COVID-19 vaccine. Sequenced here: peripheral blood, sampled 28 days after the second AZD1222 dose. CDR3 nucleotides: TGTGCCAGCAGCTTAGACAGATATGGAAACACCATATATTTT. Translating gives CASSLDRYGNTIYF.